This TCR beta chain appears in the sequencing data of a study of radiation and T cells in renal cell carcinoma. At the level of the study: Nephrectomy followed 15 Gy stereotactic body radiation by 4 weeks.

Findings of the study overall: In blood, top tumor clones expanded by 2 weeks, shrinking by 4. Without pretreatment biopsies, baseline tumor clonotype presence was undetermined.

On this clone: Its antigen is as yet unknown.

The method was immunoSEQ multiplex PCR; TCRdb's version includes in-frame clones alone and lacks a portion of them. The repertoire consists of nearly 50,000 clones, with approximately 80% occurring once and the leading ten covering 25% to 35%. Trimming removed 3 bases at V and 1 base at J, with 10 bases between. The germline V gene encodes CDR1 SGHDN and CDR2 FVKESK. The CDR3 runs to 14 residues. The sample's time point: baseline pretreatment blood. Regarding treatment: 15 Gy SBRT to primary tumor, nephrectomy 4 weeks later. The tumor was a clear cell renal cell carcinoma. The specimen comprised blood, sampled from a patient whose treatment included radiotherapy and nephrectomy. J is TRBJ2-7 and V is TRBV14; D is possibly TRBD1 (6 bases). The sequence was collected from a woman between 65 and 79 years old with renal cell carcinoma. The CDR3 protein is CASSHEQGSYEQYF. In DNA form, the CDR3 reads TGTGCCAGCAGCCATGAGCAGGGGTCCTACGAGCAGTACTTC.